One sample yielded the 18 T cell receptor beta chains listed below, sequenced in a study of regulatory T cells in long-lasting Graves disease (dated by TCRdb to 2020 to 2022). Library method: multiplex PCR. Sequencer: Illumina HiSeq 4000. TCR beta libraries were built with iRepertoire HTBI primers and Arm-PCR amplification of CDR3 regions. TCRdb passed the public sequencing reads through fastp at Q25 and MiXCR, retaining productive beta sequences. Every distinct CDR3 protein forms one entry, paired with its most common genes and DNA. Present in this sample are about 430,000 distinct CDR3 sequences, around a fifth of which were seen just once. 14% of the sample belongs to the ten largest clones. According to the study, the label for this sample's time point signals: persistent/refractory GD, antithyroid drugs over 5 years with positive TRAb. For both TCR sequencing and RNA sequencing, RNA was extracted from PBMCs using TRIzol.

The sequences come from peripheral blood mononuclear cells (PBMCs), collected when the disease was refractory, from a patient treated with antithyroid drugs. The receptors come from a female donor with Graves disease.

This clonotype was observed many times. CDR3: CATLTGTGSYEQYF. The CDR3 DNA sequence: TGTGCCACTCTAACCGGGACAGGCTCCTACGAGCAGTACTTC. The chain uses TRBV28 and TRBJ2-7; the match to TRBD1 covers 8 bases. The ends lost 10 bases at V and 0 bases at J; junction bases unmatched: 8. Germline V gives CDR1 MDHEN, CDR2 SYDVKM. The CDR3 contains 14 residues.

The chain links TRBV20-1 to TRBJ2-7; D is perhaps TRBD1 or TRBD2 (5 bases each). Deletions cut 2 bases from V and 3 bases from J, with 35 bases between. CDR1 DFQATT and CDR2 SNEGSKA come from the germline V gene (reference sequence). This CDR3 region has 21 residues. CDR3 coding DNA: TGCAGTGCTAGACGGATTCCGACAAGCCCGGGCGCCGGGGCGACCCGCTACGAGCAGTACTTC. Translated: CSARRIPTSPGAGATRYEQYF.

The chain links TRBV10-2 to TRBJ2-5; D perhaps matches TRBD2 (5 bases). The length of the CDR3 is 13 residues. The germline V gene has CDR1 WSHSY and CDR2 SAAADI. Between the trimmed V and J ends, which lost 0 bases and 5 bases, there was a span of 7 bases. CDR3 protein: CASSESGVETQYF. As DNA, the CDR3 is TGCGCCAGCAGTGAGTCCGGGGTTGAGACCCAGTACTTC.

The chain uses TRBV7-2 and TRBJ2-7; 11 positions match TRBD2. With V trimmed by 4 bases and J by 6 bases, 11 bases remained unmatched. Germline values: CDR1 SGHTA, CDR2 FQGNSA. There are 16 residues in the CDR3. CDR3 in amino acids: CASSSSLAGGLSEQYF. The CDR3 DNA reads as TGTGCCAGCAGCTCCTCGCTAGCGGGAGGTTTAAGCGAGCAGTACTTC.

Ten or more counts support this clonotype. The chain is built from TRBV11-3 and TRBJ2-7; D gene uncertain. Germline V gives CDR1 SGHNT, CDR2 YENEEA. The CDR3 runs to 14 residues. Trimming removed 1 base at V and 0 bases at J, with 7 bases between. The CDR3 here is CASSLGRGSYEQYF. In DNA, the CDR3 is TGTGCCAGCAGCTTAGGACGAGGCTCCTACGAGCAGTACTTC. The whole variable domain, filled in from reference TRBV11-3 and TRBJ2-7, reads EAGVVQSPRYKIIEKKQPVAFWCNPISGHNTLYWYLQNLGQGPELLIRYENEEAVDDSQLPKDRFSAERLKGVDSTLKIQPAELGDSAVYLCASSLGRGSYEQYFGPGTRLTVT.

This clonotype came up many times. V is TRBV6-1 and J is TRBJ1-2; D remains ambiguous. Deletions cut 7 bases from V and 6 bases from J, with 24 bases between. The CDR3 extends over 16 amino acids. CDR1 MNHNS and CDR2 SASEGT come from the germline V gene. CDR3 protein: CASTNDPRGSGDGYTF. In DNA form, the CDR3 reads TGTGCCAGCACCAACGACCCACGCGGGTCTGGTGATGGCTACACCTTC.

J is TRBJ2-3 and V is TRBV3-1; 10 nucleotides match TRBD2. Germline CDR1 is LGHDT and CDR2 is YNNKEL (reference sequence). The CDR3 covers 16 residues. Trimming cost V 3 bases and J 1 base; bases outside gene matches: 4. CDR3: CASSHGTSDGTDTQYF. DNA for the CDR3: TGTGCCAGCAGCCACGGGACTAGCGACGGCACAGATACGCAGTATTTT.

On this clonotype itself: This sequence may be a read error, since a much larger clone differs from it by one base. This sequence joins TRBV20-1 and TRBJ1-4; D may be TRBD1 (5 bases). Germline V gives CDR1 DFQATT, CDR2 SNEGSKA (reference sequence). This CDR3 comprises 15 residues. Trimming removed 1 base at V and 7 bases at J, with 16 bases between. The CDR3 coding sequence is TGCAGTGCTAGAGCCCTACGAGGGGCGGGTGAAAAACTGTTTTTT. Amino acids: CSARALRGAGEKLFF.

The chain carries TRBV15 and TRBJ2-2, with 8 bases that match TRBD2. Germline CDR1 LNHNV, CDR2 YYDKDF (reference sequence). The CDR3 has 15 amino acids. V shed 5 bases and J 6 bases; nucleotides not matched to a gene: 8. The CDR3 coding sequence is TGTGCCACCAGCGGGAGCGGGAGTACGGCCGGGGAGCTGTTTTTT. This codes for CATSGSGSTAGELFF.

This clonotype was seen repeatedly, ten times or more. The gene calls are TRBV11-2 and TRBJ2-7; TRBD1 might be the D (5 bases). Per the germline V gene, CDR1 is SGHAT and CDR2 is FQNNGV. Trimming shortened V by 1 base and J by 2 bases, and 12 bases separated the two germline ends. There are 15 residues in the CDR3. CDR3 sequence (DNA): TGTGCCAGCAGCTTAGGTATGACAGAAACCTACGAGCAGTACTTC. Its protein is CASSLGMTETYEQYF.

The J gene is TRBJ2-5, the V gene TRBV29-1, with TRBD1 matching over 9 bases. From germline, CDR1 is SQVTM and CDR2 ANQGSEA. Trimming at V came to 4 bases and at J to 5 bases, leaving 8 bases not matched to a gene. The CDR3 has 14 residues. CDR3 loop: CSVGTTGGFETQYF. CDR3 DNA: TGCAGCGTTGGCACAACAGGGGGCTTTGAGACCCAGTACTTC.

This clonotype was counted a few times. DNA for the CDR3: TGCGCCAGCAGCGGGACAGGGCTTATAGGCTACACCTTC. This gives the protein CASSGTGLIGYTF. The rearrangement uses TRBV4-1 and TRBJ1-2; the match to TRBD1 covers 9 bases. Germline V gene sequence: CDR1 MGHRA, CDR2 YSYEKL. Losses at the gene ends were 5 bases for V and 8 bases for J; bases not matched to a gene: 6. CDR3 length: 13 residues.

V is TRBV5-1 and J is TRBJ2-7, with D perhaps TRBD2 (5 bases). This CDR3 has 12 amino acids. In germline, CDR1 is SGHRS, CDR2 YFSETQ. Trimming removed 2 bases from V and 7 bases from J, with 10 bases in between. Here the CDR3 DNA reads TGCGCCAGCAGCTTTGAGGGTGAAGAGCAGTACTTC. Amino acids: CASSFEGEEQYF.

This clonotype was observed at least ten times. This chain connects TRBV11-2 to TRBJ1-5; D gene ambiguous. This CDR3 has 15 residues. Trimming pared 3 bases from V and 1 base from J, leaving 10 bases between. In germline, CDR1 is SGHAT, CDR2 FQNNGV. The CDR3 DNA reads TGTGCCAGCAGCTTTGGTGTTGGCAGCAATCAGCCCCAGCATTTT. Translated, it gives CASSFGVGSNQPQHF.

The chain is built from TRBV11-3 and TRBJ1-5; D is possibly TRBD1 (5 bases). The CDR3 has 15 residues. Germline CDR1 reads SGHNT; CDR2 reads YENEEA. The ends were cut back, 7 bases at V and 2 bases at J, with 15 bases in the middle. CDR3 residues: CASTHWGSRNQPQHF. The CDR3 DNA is TGTGCCAGCACGCATTGGGGCTCTCGCAATCAGCCCCAGCATTTT.

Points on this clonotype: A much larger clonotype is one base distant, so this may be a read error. In nucleotides, the CDR3 is TGTGCCAGCAGTTCGCCAGGAAAGGGCCTCTACGAGCAGTACTTC. Protein product: CASSSPGKGLYEQYF. The chain couples TRBV27 to TRBJ2-7, with unresolved D. This CDR3 has 15 residues. Trimming took 4 bases from V and 3 from J, leaving 16 bases between them. Per germline, CDR1 MNHEY and CDR2 SMNVEV (reference sequence).

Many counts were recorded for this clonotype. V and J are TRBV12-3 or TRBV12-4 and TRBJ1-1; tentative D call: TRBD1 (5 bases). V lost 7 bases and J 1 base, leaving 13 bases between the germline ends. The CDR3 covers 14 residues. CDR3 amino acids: CASNLSGGNTEAFF. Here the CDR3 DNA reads TGTGCCAGCAACCTCAGTGGGGGGAACACTGAAGCTTTCTTT.

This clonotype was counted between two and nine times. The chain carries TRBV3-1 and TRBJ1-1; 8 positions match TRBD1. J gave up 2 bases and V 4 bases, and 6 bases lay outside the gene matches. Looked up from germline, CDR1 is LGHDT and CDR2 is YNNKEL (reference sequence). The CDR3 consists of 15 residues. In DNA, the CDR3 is TGTGCCAGCAGCCTAAACGACAGGGGTAACACTGAAGCTTTCTTT. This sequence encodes CASSLNDRGNTEAFF.